This TCR beta chain was captured in a study of blood T cell repertoires in COVID-19. Background on the study: COVID-19 samples from acute and convalescent phases originated in the United States, Italy and Spain. PBMCs, B-cell-depleted T cells, or T cells provided the cDNA or gDNA that made up the material.

This clone has only a few counts. Here immunoSEQ multiplex PCR was the method, and the copy in TCRdb shows in-frame clones only, minus some. Of 53,000 or so clones in the sample, 85% to 95% were seen once. Germline CDR1 and CDR2: SGHTA and FQGNSA. Germline trimming cut 5 bases from V and 2 bases from J; bases unmatched to any gene: 4. CDR3 length: 15 residues. The TCR sequence derives from a human donor in a cohort sampled during active COVID-19. Material: peripheral blood. The chain uses TRBV7-2 and TRBJ2-1, with TRBD1 matching over 9 bases. Here the CDR3 reads CASSTRTGAYNEQFF. As DNA, the CDR3 is TGTGCCAGCAGCACCCGGACAGGGGCCTACAATGAGCAGTTCTTC.